Below are 10 T cell receptor beta chains sequenced from a single sample in a study of T cell responses to AZD1222 COVID-19 vaccine. TCRdb keeps only in-frame clones here, not all; method: immunoSEQ multiplex PCR. The table has fewer than 180,000 clones, approximately 90% seen once. The material sequenced was peripheral blood, taken 28 days after the second AZD1222 dose. All receptors derive from an adult who received the AZD1222 COVID-19 vaccine.

This rearrangement joins TRBV6-1 to TRBJ1-5, with a possible D match to TRBD1 (6 bases). CDR3 length equals 16 residues. Per germline, CDR1 MNHNS and CDR2 SASEGT. Deletions cut 4 bases from V and 0 bases from J, with 13 bases between. DNA for the CDR3: TGTGCCAGCAGTGGAACAGGGTCCTATAGCAATCAGCCCCAGCATTTT. Its protein is CASSGTGSYSNQPQHF.

The V and J genes are TRBV4-1 and TRBJ2-2; 8 positions agree with TRBD2. Germline loops: CDR1 MGHRA, CDR2 YSYEKL. The CDR3 totals 18 residues. Losses at the gene ends were 0 bases for V and 4 bases for J; bases not matched to a gene: 10. Here the CDR3 reads CASSQDRGAGGPTGELFF. CDR3 nucleotides: TGCGCCAGCAGCCAAGATCGAGGGGCGGGAGGACCCACCGGGGAGCTGTTTTTT.

The V call is TRBV7-9, the J call TRBJ1-2; a weak D match, TRBD1 (5 bases). From germline, CDR1 is SEHNR and CDR2 FQNEAQ (reference sequence). CDR3 length: 13 amino acids. V lost 2 bases to trimming and J lost 6 bases, with 10 bases between them. The CDR3 sequence: CASSLRGVDGYTF. CDR3 bases: TGTGCCAGCAGCTTAAGAGGGGTTGATGGCTACACCTTC. Looking up the rest from reference TRBV7-9 and TRBJ1-2 gives the full variable domain: DTGVSQNPRHKITKRGQNVTFRCDPISEHNRLYWYRQTLGQGPEFLTYFQNEAQLEKSRLLSDRFSAERPKGSFSTLEIQRTEQGDSAMYLCASSLRGVDGYTFGSGTRLTVV.

The chain combines TRBV18 with TRBJ1-4; maybe TRBD1 (5 bases). The CDR3 runs to 17 residues. Germline assignment: CDR1 KGHSH and CDR2 LQKENI. Trimming pared 2 bases from V and 0 bases from J, leaving 13 bases between. The CDR3 spells CASSPYPGTATNEKLFF. CDR3 DNA sequence: TGTGCCAGCTCACCATATCCAGGGACTGCAACTAATGAAAAACTGTTTTTT.

V is TRBV2 and J is TRBJ2-7, with no clear D. V shed 4 bases and J shed 3 bases, with 13 bases lying between them. Germline CDR1 SNHLY, CDR2 FYNNEI. The CDR3 is made up of 14 amino acids. In nucleotides, the CDR3 is TGTGCCAGCAGTGCAGCTGGCAGAGTCTACGAGCAGTACTTC. Its protein product is CASSAAGRVYEQYF.

The rearrangement links TRBV2 to TRBJ2-1; D perhaps matches TRBD1 (6 bases). V lost 6 bases and J lost 8, with 17 bases in between. This CDR3 contains 14 residues. Germline CDR1 is SNHLY and CDR2 is FYNNEI. In DNA form, the CDR3 reads TGTGCCAGCAGGGCTACAGGGTCAAGGGATGAGCAGTTCTTC. Translated: CASRATGSRDEQFF.

The V call is TRBV6-1, the J call TRBJ1-5; 8 bases line up with TRBD1. Germline V gene data show CDR1 as MNHNS and CDR2 as SASEGT. CDR3 length: 19 amino acids. The J segment lost 5 bases and the V segment lost 2 bases, leaving 17 bases of the junction unmatched. CDR3 region: CASSELGRSLGQVYQPQHF. The CDR3 DNA sequence: TGTGCCAGCAGTGAATTAGGTCGAAGTTTGGGACAGGTTTATCAGCCCCAGCATTTT.

The chain is built from TRBV6-1 and TRBJ1-5; 9 nucleotides line up with TRBD1. V lost 4 bases, J lost 5 bases, and 12 bases stayed unmatched. Germline V gene lookup returns CDR1 MNHNS and CDR2 SASEGT. The CDR3 covers 17 residues. Written as DNA, the CDR3 is TGTGCCAGCAGTGGACTTTACAGGGGGCAGGTCCATCAGCCCCAGCATTTT. Translation: CASSGLYRGQVHQPQHF.

The J gene is TRBJ1-2, the V gene TRBV19; D perhaps matches TRBD1 (5 bases). Germline assignment: CDR1 LNHDA and CDR2 SQIVND (reference sequence). CDR3 length: 13 amino acids. V lost 3 bases and J lost 4, with 9 bases in between. The DNA for the CDR3 is TGTGCCAGTAGTATGACAGTTACCTATGGCTACACCTTC. This codes for CASSMTVTYGYTF. The full variable domain, completed using reference TRBV19 and TRBJ1-2, is DGGITQSPKYLFRKEGQNVTLSCEQNLNHDAMYWYRQDPGQGLRLIYYSQIVNDFQKGDIAEGYSVSREKKESFPLTVTSAQKNPTAFYLCASSMTVTYGYTFGSGTRLTVV.

The V gene is TRBV27, the J gene TRBJ1-5; no firm D call. Germline CDR1 and CDR2: MNHEY and SMNVEV (reference sequence). V was trimmed by 2 bases and J by 6 bases, leaving 8 bases between them. This CDR3 is built from 13 residues. The CDR3 DNA reads as TGTGCCAGCAGTTTAAATCGGGGTCAGCCCCAGCATTTT. It yields the protein CASSLNRGQPQHF.